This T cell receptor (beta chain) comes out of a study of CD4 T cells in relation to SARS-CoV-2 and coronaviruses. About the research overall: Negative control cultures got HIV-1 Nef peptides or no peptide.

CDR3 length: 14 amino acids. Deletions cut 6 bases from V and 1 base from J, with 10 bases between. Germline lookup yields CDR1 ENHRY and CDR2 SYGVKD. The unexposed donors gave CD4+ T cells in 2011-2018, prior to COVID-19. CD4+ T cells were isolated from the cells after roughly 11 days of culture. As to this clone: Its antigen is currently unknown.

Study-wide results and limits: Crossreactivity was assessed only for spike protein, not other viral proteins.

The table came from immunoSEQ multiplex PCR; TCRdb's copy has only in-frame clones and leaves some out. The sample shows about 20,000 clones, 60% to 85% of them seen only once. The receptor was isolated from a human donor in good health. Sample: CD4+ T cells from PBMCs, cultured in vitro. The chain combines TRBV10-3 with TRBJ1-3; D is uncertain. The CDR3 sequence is CAIRPVTSGNTIYF. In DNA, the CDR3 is TGTGCCATCAGGCCCGTTACGTCTGGAAACACCATATATTTT.